The table lists the clone carrying this T cell receptor (beta chain) with a few counts. The antigen remains undetermined. V lost 3 bases to trimming and J lost 8 bases, with 16 bases between them. This CDR3 spans 15 amino acids. Germline assignment: CDR1 SEHNR and CDR2 FQNEAQ (reference sequence). The entry originates in a study of blood T cells in healthy people across ages. The study, taken as a whole, reports: Using unsorted PBMCs precluded a conclusive naive versus antigen-experienced comparison.

The authors ran a second PCR of about 6 to 11 cycles using a sample-barcoded 5' primer and a J-beta primer mix. All cDNA molecules were each tagged by a template-switch adaptor with 12 random nucleotides. TCRdb passed the 5' RACE reads through MiXCR, listing each CDR3 protein once. The data contain approximately 780,000 distinct CDR3 sequences, under 30% of them seen just once; the ten biggest clones take up around 3%. These data also featured in a second study, about T cells of mothers and their children. That paper notes: Over 8.5 million TCR beta CDR3 reads were obtained from each mother, and some 3.2 million from each child. Slightly, though not significantly, more overlap was seen in related than in unrelated mother-child pairs.

This chain uses TRBV7-9 with TRBJ1-4; a weak D match, TRBD1 (5 bases). The TCR sequence derives from a boy aged 5-17 years in good health. Sequencing was carried out using blood. The CDR3 sequence: CASSFPTALGEKLFF. Here the CDR3 DNA reads TGTGCCAGCAGCTTTCCGACAGCTCTGGGCGAAAAACTGTTTTTT.